This is a list of T cell receptor beta chains from one sample in a study of response to subunit inactivated influenza vaccine. TCRdb itself ran the RT-PCR reads through MiXCR, one entry per CDR3 protein. Here the sample spans under 950,000 distinct CDR3 sequences, 21% being singletons. The input for sequencing was PBMCs from blood, taken more than 4 days after vaccination. The source is a man in his fifties who received an inactivated influenza vaccine. The CDR3 runs from the conserved cysteine through the conserved F or W. D genes are given only for firm matches. Not all rows give a size; the values are once, few, many and, for expanded clones, a class.

TRBD2	few	TRBJ2-7	TRBV20-1	TGCAGTGCTACCCGGACTAGCCATCCCTACGAGCAGTACTTC	CSATRTSHPYEQYF
TRBD2	NA	TRBJ2-4	TRBV7-2	TGTGCCAGCAGCTTAGAGGCTAGCGGGAGAAACATTCAGTACTTC	CASSLEASGRNIQYF
NA	few	TRBJ1-4	TRBV20-1	TGCAGTGCTAGAGAGTTAGTGACGGTGACTAATGAAAAACTGTTTTTT	CSARELVTVTNEKLFF
NA	many	TRBJ2-2	TRBV12-3/TRBV12-4	TGTGCCAGCAGTTTGGACCTTGGGGAGCTGTTTTTT	CASSLDLGELFF
TRBD1	many	TRBJ2-1	TRBV15	TGTGCCACCAGCGGGACAGGGCGGTACAATGAGCAGTTCTTC	CATSGTGRYNEQFF
NA	many	TRBJ2-2	TRBV7-9	TGTGCCAGCAGCGGGGGCGCCTCCGGGGAGCTGTTTTTT	CASSGGASGELFF
NA	few	TRBJ2-1	TRBV6-5	TGTGCCAGCAGTTACGGGGGGCATCGCAATGAGCAGTTCTTC	CASSYGGHRNEQFF
NA	NA	TRBJ1-5	TRBV20-1	TGCAGTGCTAGAGATATGCTCGGCGGGCAGGCCCAGCATTTT	CSARDMLGGQAQHF
TRBD2	few	TRBJ2-4	TRBV6-5	TGTGCCAGCAGTTACTCAGCGGGGGGCCCTCTGGCCAAAAACATTCAGTACTTC	CASSYSAGGPLAKNIQYF
NA	NA	TRBJ2-7	TRBV28	TGTGCCAGCAATACCGTGGGGGTGGGGGGAAGTTACTTC	CASNTVGVGGSYF
NA	few	TRBJ2-7	TRBV7-9	TGTGCCAGCAGCAAAGGGGACATAAGCTCCTACGAGCAGTACTTC	CASSKGDISSYEQYF
TRBD2	few	TRBJ2-1	TRBV20-1	TGCAGTGCTTCCGGGAGGGCCGGTTACAATGAGCAGTTCTTC	CSASGRAGYNEQFF
TRBD2	NA	TRBJ2-3	TRBV29-1	TGCAGCCTGAGGACTAGCGAGACATCCCCCACAGATACGCAGTATTTT	CSLRTSETSPTDTQYF
NA	NA	TRBJ2-5	TRBV5-5	TGTGCCAGCAGCTTGTTCCGGGAAGAGACCCAGTACTTC	CASSLFREETQYF
NA	few	TRBJ2-3	TRBV5-4	TGTGCCAGCAGGAGGGAACCAGGTAGCACAGATACGCAGTATTTT	CASRREPGSTDTQYF
NA	few	TRBJ1-5	TRBV5-1	TGCGCCAGCAGCTTGATGGGGGACGGTTCTCAGCCCCAGCATTTT	CASSLMGDGSQPQHF
NA	many	TRBJ2-3	TRBV5-1	TGCGCCAGCAGCTCCCACTTAGTCGATACGCAGTATTTT	CASSSHLVDTQYF
NA	few	TRBJ2-7	TRBV5-6	TGTGCCAGCAGCTTGGCGACGGGTGAGCAGTACTTC	CASSLATGEQYF
TRBD1	many	TRBJ2-1	TRBV5-1	TGCGCCAGCAGCTTGGCGGGACAGACAAATGAGCAGTTCTTC	CASSLAGQTNEQFF
TRBD2	NA	TRBJ2-7	TRBV15	TGTGCCACCAGCAGAGGGACTAGCGGGAGTCCCTACGAGCAGTACTTC	CATSRGTSGSPYEQYF
NA	NA	TRBJ1-2	TRBV12-3/TRBV12-4	TGTGCCAGCAGTTCCATTCCCATGTTGAGGCCTAACTATGGCTACACCTTC	CASSSIPMLRPNYGYTF
TRBD1	few	TRBJ2-1	TRBV5-1	TGCGCCAGCAGCTTTTATACGGGACAGGGCGATGAGCAGTTCTTC	CASSFYTGQGDEQFF
NA	NA	TRBJ2-1	TRBV12-5	TGTGCTAGTGGCTTGGCACTGTCACACTCCTCCTACAATGAGCAGTTCTTC	CASGLALSHSSYNEQFF
NA	few	TRBJ1-6	TRBV5-1	TGCGCCAGCAGCTTGGAAGGTTTTAATTCACCCCTCCACTTT	CASSLEGFNSPLHF
TRBD2	NA	TRBJ2-2	TRBV20-1	TGCAGTGCTAGGACTAGCGGCAGAACAGCCGGGGAGCTGTTTTTT	CSARTSGRTAGELFF
TRBD2	once	TRBJ2-1	TRBV4-1	TGCGCCAGCAGCCAAAAAGCGGGGGCTATATACAATGAGCAGTTCTTC	CASSQKAGAIYNEQFF
NA	few	TRBJ2-1	TRBV12-3/TRBV12-4	TGTGCCAGCAGTCTAGATGGACAGCCCAATGAGCAGTTCTTC	CASSLDGQPNEQFF
NA	NA	TRBJ1-1	TRBV28	TGTGCCAGCATGAGGGTTACTGAAGCTTTCTTT	CASMRVTEAFF
TRBD2	NA	TRBJ2-5	TRBV5-1	TGCGCCAGCAGCCAACGCTCCGGGGGGGGAGAGACCCAGTACTTC	CASSQRSGGGETQYF
TRBD2	NA	TRBJ2-7	TRBV7-9	TGTGCCAGCAGCCGTCCGAGCGGGATTCTACAGCAGTACTTC	CASSRPSGILQQYF
NA	NA	TRBJ2-1	TRBV7-2	TGTGCCAGCAGCTTAGCCAGGGTAAGACTAAATGAGCAGTTCTTC	CASSLARVRLNEQFF
NA	few	TRBJ2-7	TRBV7-9	TGTGCCAGCATCTCCGGGAGTTTCGAGCAGTACTTC	CASISGSFEQYF
TRBD1	few	TRBJ2-3	TRBV24-1	TGTGCCACCAGTGATTTGAAGGGTGACAGGGCTCTTAGGGATACGCAGTATTTT	CATSDLKGDRALRDTQYF
TRBD2	few	TRBJ2-3	TRBV7-6	TGTGCCAGCAGCTTAGAGCGGGGACTAGGAGATACGCAGTATTTT	CASSLERGLGDTQYF
TRBD2	once	TRBJ2-3	TRBV20-1	TGCAGTGCCAACACGGGGCGGGAGTCATTAGATACGCAGTATTTT	CSANTGRESLDTQYF
NA	NA	TRBJ2-7	TRBV20-1	TGCAGTGCCCCCCGGCGACGGGGCATGAACGAGCAGTACTTC	CSAPRRRGMNEQYF
NA	few	TRBJ1-1	TRBV12-3/TRBV12-4	TGTGCCAGCAATCCGGACGTAAGCACTGAAGCTTTCTTT	CASNPDVSTEAFF
TRBD2	few	TRBJ2-1	TRBV6-1	TGTGCCAGCGCCAAAAGGCGGGAGAATTACAATGAGCAGTTCTTC	CASAKRRENYNEQFF
TRBD1	few	TRBJ1-5	TRBV11-2	TGTGCCAGCAGCTTAGGACGGACAGGGTACAATCAGCCCCAGCATTTT	CASSLGRTGYNQPQHF
TRBD1	NA	TRBJ1-2	TRBV7-2	TGTGCCAGCAGCTTGGGACAGGGGGCTGTCTATGGCTACACCTTC	CASSLGQGAVYGYTF
NA	many	TRBJ1-1	TRBV27	TGTGCCAGCAGTTTTCCGGGTCACACTGAAGCTTTCTTT	CASSFPGHTEAFF
NA	NA	TRBJ2-7	TRBV18	TGTGCCAGCTCACCACCGGATTTGGCCTACGAGCAGTACTTC	CASSPPDLAYEQYF